A single sample gave rise to the 2 T cell receptor beta chains below, sequenced in a study of blood T cell repertoires in COVID-19 (dated by TCRdb to 2019 to 2021). The receptor library was made with the immunoSEQ multiplex PCR assay. The immuneACCESS repertoire file appears here via TCRdb, limited to in-frame rearrangements. These files lack a portion of the clones; in checked studies, under half of the deficit traces to unresolved V genes, and the cause of the others is not known. The sample has roughly 15,000 clones on record, 75% to 90% of them singletons. The ten largest clones represent 15% to 20% of the sample. The material sequenced was peripheral blood. These receptors came from a human donor in a cohort sampled during active COVID-19.

The gene calls are TRBV2 and TRBJ1-1, with D tentatively TRBD1 (5 bases). The CDR3 has 14 residues. Germline loops: CDR1 SNHLY, CDR2 FYNNEI. Trimming left V 3 bases short and J 3 bases short, with 11 bases between. CDR3 region: CASSENPGHTEAFF. In DNA form, the CDR3 reads TGTGCCAGCAGTGAGAACCCAGGGCACACTGAAGCTTTCTTT. The whole variable domain, remainder taken from reference TRBV2 and TRBJ1-1, is EPEVTQTPSHQVTQMGQEVILRCVPISNHLYFYWYRQILGQKVEFLVSFYNNEISEKSEIFDDQFSVERPDGSNFTLKIRSTKLEDSAMYFCASSENPGHTEAFFGQGTRLTVV.

This clone has just one count. The CDR3 DNA follows: TGTGCCAGCAGCACGGACAGGATTCCGTACTTC. Protein sequence: CASSTDRIPYF. The rearrangement links TRBV7-2 to TRBJ2-7; 7 bases fit TRBD1. V shed 5 bases, J shed 12 bases, and the junction held 7 bases outside the gene matches. CDR3 length: 11 residues. CDR1 SGHTA and CDR2 FQGNSA come from the germline V gene.